These 18 T cell receptor beta chains originate from one sample sequenced in a study of human T cells and chemical hapten exposure. Described time point: pre-sensitization, week 0. As to treatment: therapeutic diphenylcyclopropenone sensitization with weekly scalp DPC. TCRdb passed the RACE reads through MiXCR, listing each CDR3 protein once. The sample holds around 100,000 distinct CDR3 sequences; about a tenth are singletons and the top ten take approximately 3.4%. Sequenced here: whole blood, sampled in connection with sensitization to the hapten diphenylcyclopropenone (DPC). The receptor set was obtained from a woman aged 55-75 years with alopecia areata. Some clones in this sample may be carry-over from other donors' samples.

In its sample, this clonotype was seen a few times. The chain is built from TRBV13 and TRBJ1-2, with D possibly being TRBD1 (5 bases). Germline V lookup: CDR1 PRHDT, CDR2 FYEKMQ (reference sequence). The CDR3 has 15 amino acids. V was clipped by 5 bases and J by 3 bases, with 16 bases between them. The CDR3: CASSVRGVSDYGYTF. The CDR3 DNA follows: TGTGCCAGCAGCGTACGGGGCGTCTCGGACTATGGCTACACCTTC.

CDR3 bases: TGTGCCAGCGTGGCTTTCTCAAAAAACATTCAGTACTTC. This codes for CASVAFSKNIQYF. The chain is built from TRBV3-1 and TRBJ2-4; D is uncertain. This CDR3 contains 13 residues. Germline CDR1 is LGHDT and CDR2 is YNNKEL (reference sequence). V gave up 8 bases and J gave up 4 bases, with 12 bases separating them. Together with reference TRBV3-1 and TRBJ2-4, the CDR3 gives the full variable domain: DTAVSQTPKYLVTQMGNDKSIKCEQNLGHDTMYWYKQDSKKFLKIMFSYNNKELIINETVPNRFSPKSPDKAHLNLHINSLELGDSAVYFCASVAFSKNIQYFGAGTRLSVL.

The CDR3 DNA sequence: TGTGCCAGCACCCTAGCCGCAAGTATGAACACTGAAGCTTTCTTT. This sequence encodes CASTLAASMNTEAFF. The chain joins TRBV12-3 or TRBV12-4 to TRBJ1-1; D is unresolved. The CDR3 is made up of 15 amino acids. V was shortened by 7 bases and J by 0 bases, with 15 bases between the two germline ends.

This clonotype was observed at least ten times. CDR3 residues: CASSLVPTSGGKTQYF. In nucleotides, the CDR3 is TGTGCCAGCAGCTTAGTTCCGACTAGCGGGGGGAAGACCCAGTACTTC. J is TRBJ2-5 and V is TRBV11-2; 13 bases fit TRBD2. In germline, CDR1 is SGHAT, CDR2 FQNNGV. The CDR3 is 16 amino acids. Unmatched junction bases numbered 5, after V lost 1 base and J lost 6 bases. Full variable domain (rest looked up from reference TRBV11-2 and TRBJ2-5): EAGVAQSPRYKIIEKRQSVAFWCNPISGHATLYWYQQILGQGPKLLIQFQNNGVVDDSQLPKDRFSAERLKGVDSTLKIQPAKLEDSAVYLCASSLVPTSGGKTQYFGPGTRLLVL.

This chain links TRBV4-2 with TRBJ2-7; D may be TRBD1 or TRBD2 (5 bases each). Germline V gene lookup returns CDR1 LGHNA and CDR2 YNFKEQ. The V and J ends lost 3 bases and 3 bases respectively, with 15 bases between them. The CDR3 is 15 residues long. The CDR3 region has the DNA TGTGCCAGCAGCCAGGCGGGCCAGGGAAACTACGAGCAGTACTTC. Translated, it gives CASSQAGQGNYEQYF.

This clonotype was detected ten times or more. The V call is TRBV7-2, the J call TRBJ2-7; the D is unclear. Germline loops: CDR1 SGHTA, CDR2 FQGNSA. Trimming removed 4 bases from V and 2 bases from J, with 12 bases in between. This CDR3 is built from 14 residues. Here the CDR3 reads CASSSPGITYEQYF. DNA of the CDR3: TGTGCCAGCAGCTCACCTGGAATAACCTACGAGCAGTACTTC.

This clonotype has ten or more counts. The junction departs from germline at one end; a sequencing error may be responsible. V and J are TRBV12-3 or TRBV12-4 and TRBJ2-1; D is undetermined. The CDR3 is 13 residues long. The CDR3 nucleotides read TGTGCCAGCTGTTTTCGTATCGGCAATGAGCAGTTCTTC. It translates to CASCFRIGNEQFF.

A word on this clonotype: A much larger clonotype is one base distant, so this may be a read error. The rearrangement joins TRBV6-5 to TRBJ1-2; 9 bases align to TRBD1. The CDR3 is 14 residues long. CDR1 and CDR2 (germline): MNHEY, SVGAGI. The CDR3 loop is CANSTGTGSYGYTF. CDR3 coding DNA: TGTGCCAACAGTACCGGGACAGGGAGCTATGGCTACACCTTC.

This clonotype turned up a few times. The genes are TRBV5-6 and TRBJ1-2; weak D call: TRBD1 (6 bases). The germline V gene encodes CDR1 SGHDT and CDR2 YYEEEE. V was pared by 4 bases and J by 4 bases, with 17 bases between. The CDR3 is made up of 15 amino acids. The CDR3 reads CASSPGQSPSYGYTF. As DNA, the CDR3 is TGTGCCAGCAGCCCTGGACAGTCGCCAAGCTATGGCTACACCTTC.

In its sample, this clonotype was seen many times. V gene TRBV20-1 combines with J gene TRBJ1-3; 9 bases are a match to TRBD1. This CDR3 contains 13 residues. The germline V gene has CDR1 DFQATT and CDR2 SNEGSKA (reference sequence). Trimming took 3 bases from V and 7 from J; bases not matched to a gene: 4. DNA for the CDR3: TGCAGTGCTAGTCAGGGGACAGGGAACACCATATATTTT. This translates into CSASQGTGNTIYF.

The chain links TRBV5-5 to TRBJ2-1; D remains ambiguous. The CDR3 has 12 residues. V lost 4 bases and J 8 bases, leaving 10 bases between the germline ends. CDR1 is SGHKS and CDR2 is YYEKEE in the germline V gene (reference sequence). The CDR3 nucleotides read TGTGCCAGCAGCCACGCTAAGGATGAGCAGTTCTTC. Its protein is CASSHAKDEQFF.

In this sample, this clonotype turned up many times. The chain carries TRBV30 and TRBJ1-4; D is perhaps TRBD1 (5 bases). Germline CDR1 and CDR2: GTSNPN and SVGIG (reference sequence). The CDR3 is 12 amino acids. The germline V and J ends were trimmed by 2 bases and 11 bases, with 12 bases remaining between them. The CDR3 region has the DNA TGTGCCTGGAGTCCCCCTGAGGGGAAACTGTTTTTT. It is translated as CAWSPPEGKLFF.

This clonotype has a handful of counts. The V gene is TRBV5-8, the J gene TRBJ2-4; D remains unclear. The germline V gene has CDR1 SGHTS and CDR2 YDEGEE. Trimming removed 4 bases at V and 5 bases at J, with 13 bases between. The CDR3 has 14 residues. The CDR3 sequence: CASSVGAGQNIQYF. In DNA form, the CDR3 reads TGTGCCAGCAGCGTCGGAGCCGGCCAAAACATTCAGTACTTC.

The V call is TRBV7-2, the J call TRBJ1-6, with a weak D call TRBD1 (5 bases). Per germline, CDR1 SGHTA and CDR2 FQGNSA. This CDR3 comprises 14 residues. V lost 2 bases and J lost 10, with 12 bases in between. The CDR3 DNA sequence: TGTGCCAGCAGCTTAATGCAGGGCGCCTCACCCCTCCACTTT. The encoded protein is CASSLMQGASPLHF.

This clonotype was counted many times. The chain combines TRBV5-1 with TRBJ1-1; D ambiguous. Germline CDR1 and CDR2: SGHRS and YFSETQ. V lost 0 bases and J 4 bases, leaving 10 bases between the germline ends. The CDR3 has 14 amino acids. The CDR3 sequence: CASSLDSRGTEAFF. DNA of the CDR3: TGCGCCAGCAGCTTGGATAGTCGGGGCACTGAAGCTTTCTTT.

Only a few counts were recorded for this clonotype. The CDR3: CASSLALTGETEAFF. For the CDR3, the DNA is TGCGCCAGCAGCTTGGCGCTGACAGGGGAGACTGAAGCTTTCTTT. The chain recombines TRBV5-1 with TRBJ1-1; 8 nucleotides line up with TRBD1. The CDR3 totals 15 residues. CDR1 is SGHRS and CDR2 is YFSETQ in the germline V gene. V dropped 0 bases and J dropped 5; count of bases not matched to a gene: 6.

This rearrangement joins TRBV10-3 to TRBJ1-1; D call uncertain. Germline V gives CDR1 ENHRY, CDR2 SYGVKD. The CDR3 has 14 amino acids. The germline V and J ends were trimmed by 3 bases and 6 bases, with 14 bases remaining between them. The CDR3 DNA is TGTGCCATCAGTGATCCACAGCGGGGTTCTGAAGCTTTCTTT. Protein product: CAISDPQRGSEAFF.

This clonotype has just a few counts. The CDR3 is CASSLQGQSNTEAFF. DNA for the CDR3: TGTGCCAGCAGCTTACAGGGACAGAGCAACACTGAAGCTTTCTTT. The chain couples TRBV7-3 to TRBJ1-1, with 7 nucleotides matching TRBD1. The CDR3 loop spans 15 amino acids. V dropped 2 bases and J dropped 2; count of bases not matched to a gene: 5. Looked up from germline, CDR1 is SGHTA and CDR2 is FQGTGA. The variable domain in full, with the rest retrieved from reference TRBV7-3 and TRBJ1-1, is GAGVSQTPSNKVTEKGKYVELRCDPISGHTALYWYRQSLGQGPEFLIYFQGTGAADDSGLPNDRFFAVRPEGSVSTLKIQRTERGDSAVYLCASSLQGQSNTEAFFGQGTRLTVV.